These T cell receptor beta chains were read from a single sample in a study of T cell responses to AZD1222 COVID-19 vaccine. Only in-frame clones appear in the TCRdb table, and some are missing; sequencing was by immunoSEQ multiplex PCR. Of some 97,000 clones in the sample, about nine tenths were seen once. This specimen was peripheral blood, taken on day 0 of AZD1222 vaccination. The receptor set was obtained from an adult in good health. Each CDR3 is given with its conserved first and last residue. D genes are given only for firm matches. Part of the rows lack a size; the others show once, few, many or a class for expanded clones.

j_call d_call cdr3_length clone_size v_call cdr3_nt cdr3_aa
TRBJ1-3 . 14 few TRBV15 TGTGCCACCAGCAGAGATTCCTCTGGAAACACCATATATTTT CATSRDSSGNTIYF
TRBJ2-3 TRBD1 13 . TRBV7-3 TGTGCCAGCAGCGAGGGGGCAAGAGATACGCAGTATTTT CASSEGARDTQYF
TRBJ1-1 . 15 . TRBV27 TGTGCCAGCAGTTTTCACGGAGGCAGGAGCACTGAAGCTTTCTTT CASSFHGGRSTEAFF
TRBJ2-3 . 13 . TRBV4-1 TGCGCCAGCAGCCAGGCTCAGGGAGATACGCAGTATTTT CASSQAQGDTQYF
TRBJ2-2 . 15 . TRBV28 TGTGCCAGCAGTTCCCTACCGGGAAACACCGGGGAGCTGTTTTTT CASSSLPGNTGELFF
TRBJ2-1 . 16 . TRBV27 TGTGCCAGCAGTTTATCGACAGGGACTTCCTACAATGAGCAGTTCTTC CASSLSTGTSYNEQFF
TRBJ2-7 TRBD1 14 . TRBV6-5 TGTGCCAGCAGGCACGGACAGGGGCCCTACGAGCAGTACTTC CASRHGQGPYEQYF
TRBJ1-1 TRBD1 15 . TRBV5-1 TGCGCCAGCAGCGTAACAGGGGGCGCAAACACTGAAGCTTTCTTT CASSVTGGANTEAFF
TRBJ2-1 . 15 . TRBV18 TGTGCCAGCTCACCAGGGCTAGCAGCAATCAATGAGCAGTTCTTC CASSPGLAAINEQFF
TRBJ1-5 TRBD1 14 . TRBV6-6 TGTGCCAGCAGCAGGACAGGGACGGTCCAGCCCCAGCATTTT CASSRTGTVQPQHF
TRBJ2-1 . 15 . TRBV18 TGTGCCAGCTCACCACCTGACGCGGGAAACAATGAGCAGTTCTTC CASSPPDAGNNEQFF
TRBJ1-1 . 16 . TRBV28 TGTGCCAGCAGTTTATTGCCGGGGCCGACCGGGGGTGAAGCTTTCTTT CASSLLPGPTGGEAFF
TRBJ1-4 TRBD1 18 . TRBV27 TGTGCCAGCAGTTTGCACCGGGACAGGGGAATGGCTAATGAAAAACTGTTTTTT CASSLHRDRGMANEKLFF
TRBJ2-2 . 16 . TRBV5-4 TGTGCCAGCAGCTCCGGACAGCGCGCGAACACCGGGGAGCTGTTTTTT CASSSGQRANTGELFF